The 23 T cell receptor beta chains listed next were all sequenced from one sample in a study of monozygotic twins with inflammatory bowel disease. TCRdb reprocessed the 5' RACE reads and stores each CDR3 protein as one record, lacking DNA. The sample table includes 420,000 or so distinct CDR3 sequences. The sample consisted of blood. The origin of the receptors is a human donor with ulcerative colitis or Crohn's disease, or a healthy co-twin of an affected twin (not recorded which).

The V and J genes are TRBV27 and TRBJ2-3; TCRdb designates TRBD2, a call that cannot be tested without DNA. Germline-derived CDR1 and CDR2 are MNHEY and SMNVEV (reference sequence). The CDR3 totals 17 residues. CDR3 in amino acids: CASRLGASGASTDTQYF.

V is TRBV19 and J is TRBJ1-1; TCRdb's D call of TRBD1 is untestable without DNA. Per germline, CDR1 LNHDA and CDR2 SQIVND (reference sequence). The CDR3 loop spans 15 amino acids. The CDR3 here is CASSDHRDEKTEAFF.

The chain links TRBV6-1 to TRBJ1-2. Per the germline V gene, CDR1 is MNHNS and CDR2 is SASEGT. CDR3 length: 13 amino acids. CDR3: CASSVDGDYGYTF.

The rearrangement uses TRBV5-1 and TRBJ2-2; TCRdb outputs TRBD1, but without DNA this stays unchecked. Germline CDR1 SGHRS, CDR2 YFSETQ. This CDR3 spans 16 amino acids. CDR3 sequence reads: CASCPRDTSGTGELFF.

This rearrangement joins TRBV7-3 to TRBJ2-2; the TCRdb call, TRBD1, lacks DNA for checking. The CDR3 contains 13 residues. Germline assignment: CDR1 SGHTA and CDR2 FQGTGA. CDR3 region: CASSQVGAGELFF. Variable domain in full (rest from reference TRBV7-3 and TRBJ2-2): GAGVSQTPSNKVTEKGKYVELRCDPISGHTALYWYRQSLGQGPEFLIYFQGTGAADDSGLPNDRFFAVRPEGSVSTLKIQRTERGDSAVYLCASSQVGAGELFFGEGSRLTVL.

The CDR3 sequence: CASSYGGQREQFF. V is TRBV6-2 or TRBV6-3 and J is TRBJ2-1; TCRdb reports TRBD1, a call that lacks DNA to check it against. The CDR3 extends over 13 amino acids. Germline loops: CDR1 MNHEY, CDR2 SVGEGT.

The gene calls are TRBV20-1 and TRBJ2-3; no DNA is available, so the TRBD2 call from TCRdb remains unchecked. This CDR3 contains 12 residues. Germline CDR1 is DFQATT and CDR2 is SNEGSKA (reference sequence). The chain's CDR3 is CSAGGEADTQYF.

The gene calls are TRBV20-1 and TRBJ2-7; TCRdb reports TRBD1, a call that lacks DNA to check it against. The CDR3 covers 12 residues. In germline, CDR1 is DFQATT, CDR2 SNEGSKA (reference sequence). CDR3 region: CSAGKRASEQYF.

This chain's CDR3 is CASSSAGYTGELFF. The chain has TRBV7-2 and TRBJ2-2; TCRdb's D call, TRBD2, is unchecked because there is no DNA. Germline loops: CDR1 SGHTA, CDR2 FQGNSA. The CDR3 has 14 residues.

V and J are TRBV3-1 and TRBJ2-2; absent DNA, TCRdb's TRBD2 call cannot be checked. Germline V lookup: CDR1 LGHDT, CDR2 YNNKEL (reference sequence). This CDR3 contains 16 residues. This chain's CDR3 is CASESLASGRTGELFF.

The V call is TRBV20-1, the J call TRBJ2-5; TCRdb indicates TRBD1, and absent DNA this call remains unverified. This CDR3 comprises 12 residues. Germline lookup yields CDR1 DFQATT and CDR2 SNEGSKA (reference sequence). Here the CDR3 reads CSARRGSVTQYF.

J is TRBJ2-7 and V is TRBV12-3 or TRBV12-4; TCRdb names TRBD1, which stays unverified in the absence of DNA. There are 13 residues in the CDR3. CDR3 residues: CASSLSQGFEQYF.

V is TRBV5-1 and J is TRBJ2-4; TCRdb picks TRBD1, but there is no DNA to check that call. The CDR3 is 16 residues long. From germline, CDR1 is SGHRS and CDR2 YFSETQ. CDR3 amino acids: CASSRQKFIAKNILYF.

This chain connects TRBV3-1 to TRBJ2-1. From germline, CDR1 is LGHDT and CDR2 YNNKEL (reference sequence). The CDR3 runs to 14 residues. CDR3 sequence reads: CASSQEWRDNEQFF.

CDR3 loop: CASSPASKDTQYF. V gene TRBV18 combines with J gene TRBJ2-3. This CDR3 has 13 residues. Germline V CDR1 and CDR2: KGHSH, LQKENI.

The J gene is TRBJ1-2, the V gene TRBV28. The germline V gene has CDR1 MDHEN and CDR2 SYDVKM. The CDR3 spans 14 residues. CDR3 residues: CASSTWGRLGGYTF.

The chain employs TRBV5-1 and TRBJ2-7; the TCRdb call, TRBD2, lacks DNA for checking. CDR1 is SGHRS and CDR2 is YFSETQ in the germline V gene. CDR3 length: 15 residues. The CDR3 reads CASSLGPDSPYEQYF.

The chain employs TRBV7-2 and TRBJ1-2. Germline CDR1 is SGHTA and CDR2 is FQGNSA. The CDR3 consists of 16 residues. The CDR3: CASSLDAGTRHYGYTF.

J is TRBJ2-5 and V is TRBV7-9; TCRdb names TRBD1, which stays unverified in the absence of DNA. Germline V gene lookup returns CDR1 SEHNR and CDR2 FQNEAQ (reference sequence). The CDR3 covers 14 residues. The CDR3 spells CASSLPDRVWTQYF.

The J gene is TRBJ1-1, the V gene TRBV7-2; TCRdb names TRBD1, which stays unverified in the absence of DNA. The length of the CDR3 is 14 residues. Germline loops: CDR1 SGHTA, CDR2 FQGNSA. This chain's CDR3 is CASSLMGQQNEAFF. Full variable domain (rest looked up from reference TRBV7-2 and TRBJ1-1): GAGVSQSPSNKVTEKGKDVELRCDPISGHTALYWYRQSLGQGLEFLIYFQGNSAPDKSGLPSDRFSAERTGGSVSTLTIQRTQQEDSAVYLCASSLMGQQNEAFFGQGTRLTVV.

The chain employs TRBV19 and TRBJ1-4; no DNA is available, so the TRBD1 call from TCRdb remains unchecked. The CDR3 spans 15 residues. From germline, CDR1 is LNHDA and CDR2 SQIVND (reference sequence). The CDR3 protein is CASRDGQQTNEKLFF.

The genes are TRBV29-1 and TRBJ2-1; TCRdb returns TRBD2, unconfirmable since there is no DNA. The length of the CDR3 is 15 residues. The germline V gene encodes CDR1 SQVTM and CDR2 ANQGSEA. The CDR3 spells CSVPSSGRADHEQFF.

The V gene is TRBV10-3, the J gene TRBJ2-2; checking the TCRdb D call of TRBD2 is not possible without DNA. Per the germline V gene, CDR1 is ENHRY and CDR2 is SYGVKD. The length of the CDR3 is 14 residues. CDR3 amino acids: CAISGALNTGELFF.